The source of this TCR beta chain is a study of control samples from healthy donors and cancer patients. CDR3 length: 12 amino acids. Germline loops: CDR1 SGHAT, CDR2 FQNNGV. V lost 1 base, J lost 9 bases, and 9 bases lay in between. Assay used: immunoSEQ multiplex PCR; TCRdb lists only in-frame clones, some missing. The sample has over 150,000 clones; nearly 96% are singletons. The sequenced sample was blood. The clonotype originates from a woman under 40 in good health. The chain is built from TRBV11-2 and TRBJ1-1; the D gene is possibly TRBD1 (5 bases). In DNA, the CDR3 is TGTGCCAGCAGCTTAGGGAAGGGGCAAGCTTTCTTT. This gives the protein CASSLGKGQAFF.